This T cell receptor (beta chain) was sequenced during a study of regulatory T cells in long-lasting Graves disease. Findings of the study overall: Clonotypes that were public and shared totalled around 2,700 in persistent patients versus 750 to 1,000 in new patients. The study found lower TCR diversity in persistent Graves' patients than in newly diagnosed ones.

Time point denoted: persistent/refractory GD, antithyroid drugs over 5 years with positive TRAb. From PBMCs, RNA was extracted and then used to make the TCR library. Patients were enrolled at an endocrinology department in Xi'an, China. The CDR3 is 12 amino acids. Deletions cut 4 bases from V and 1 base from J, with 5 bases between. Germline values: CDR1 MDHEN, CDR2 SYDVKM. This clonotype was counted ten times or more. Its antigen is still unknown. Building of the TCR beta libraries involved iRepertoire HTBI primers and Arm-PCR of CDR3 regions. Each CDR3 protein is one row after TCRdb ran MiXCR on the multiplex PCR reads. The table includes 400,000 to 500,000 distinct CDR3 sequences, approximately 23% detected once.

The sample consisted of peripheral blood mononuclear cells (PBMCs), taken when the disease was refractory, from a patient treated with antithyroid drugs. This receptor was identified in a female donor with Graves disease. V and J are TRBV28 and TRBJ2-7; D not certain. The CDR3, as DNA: TGTGCCAGCAGTTCCCAGTCCTACGAGCAGTACTTC. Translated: CASSSQSYEQYF. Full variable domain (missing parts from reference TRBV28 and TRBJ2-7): DVKVTQSSRYLVKRTGEKVFLECVQDMDHENMFWYRQDPGLGLRLIYFSYDVKMKEKGDIPEGYSVSREKKERFSLILESASTNQTSMYLCASSSQSYEQYFGPGTRLTVT.